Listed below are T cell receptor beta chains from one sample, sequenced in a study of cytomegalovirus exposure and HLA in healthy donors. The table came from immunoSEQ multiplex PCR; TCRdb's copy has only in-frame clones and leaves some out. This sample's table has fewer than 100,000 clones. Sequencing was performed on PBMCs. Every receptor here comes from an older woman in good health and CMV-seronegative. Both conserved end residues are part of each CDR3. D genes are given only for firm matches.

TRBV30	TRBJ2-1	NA	TGTGCCTGGATTTCCCACTCCTACAATGAGCAGTTCTTC	CAWISHSYNEQFF
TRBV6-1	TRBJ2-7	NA	TGTGCCAGCAGTGAAGCAGTCCTACTTATCTCCTACGAGCAGTACTTC	CASSEAVLLISYEQYF
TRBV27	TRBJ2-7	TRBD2	TGTGCCAGCAGCTTACTAGCGGGAGCCCCCGAGCAGTACTTC	CASSLLAGAPEQYF
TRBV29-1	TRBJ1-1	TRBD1	TGCAGCGTCCGGGACAGGGATTACACTGAAGCTTTCTTT	CSVRDRDYTEAFF
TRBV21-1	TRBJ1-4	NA	TGTGCCAGCAAGGGAGGGCGGAGAAATGAAAAACTGTTTTTT	CASKGGRRNEKLFF
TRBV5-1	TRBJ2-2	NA	TGCGCCAGCAGCTTGGTTGGGGGCCAGGCGAACACCGGGGAGCTGTTTTTT	CASSLVGGQANTGELFF
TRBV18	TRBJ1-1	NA	TGTGCCAGCTCACCCCGGACAAACACTGAAGCTTTCTTT	CASSPRTNTEAFF
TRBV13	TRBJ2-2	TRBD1	TGTGCCAGCAGCTCGGCCGGGACAGCGTTCTCCGGGGAGCTGTTTTTT	CASSSAGTAFSGELFF
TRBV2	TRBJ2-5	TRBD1	TGTGCCAGCAGCCGGGACAGGCCTCCGGGGGAGACCCAGTACTTC	CASSRDRPPGETQYF
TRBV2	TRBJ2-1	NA	TGTGCCAGCAGTTTAACAGGGATCCCTGGCAATGAGCAGTTCTTC	CASSLTGIPGNEQFF
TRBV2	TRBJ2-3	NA	TGTGCCAGCAGCGAACGCCAACAGTCAGATACGCAGTATTTT	CASSERQQSDTQYF
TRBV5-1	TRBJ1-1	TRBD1	TGCGCCAGCAGCTTGGGTATAGGCAGGGGGCTTTCTGAAGCTTTCTTT	CASSLGIGRGLSEAFF
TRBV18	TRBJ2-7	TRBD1	TGTGCCAGCTCACCCGACAGGGGTGTACTCGGCTACGAGCAGTACTTC	CASSPDRGVLGYEQYF
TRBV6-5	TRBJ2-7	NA	TGTGCCAGCAGGTTAAGCGGTAGCTCCTACGAGCAGTACTTC	CASRLSGSSYEQYF
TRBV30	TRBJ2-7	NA	TGTGCCTGGATTAAACCTACTAGCTCCTACGAGCAGTACTTC	CAWIKPTSSYEQYF
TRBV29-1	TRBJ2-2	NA	TGCAGCGGGAGGCGGGGGGCCGGGACAGACAACACCGGGGAGCTGTTTTTT	CSGRRGAGTDNTGELFF
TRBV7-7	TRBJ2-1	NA	TGTGCTAGCAGCTTAGATACTACCCATGAGCAGTTCTTC	CASSLDTTHEQFF
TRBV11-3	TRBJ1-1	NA	TGTGCCAGCAGCTCCTTAAGCGGGACTGAAGCTTTCTTT	CASSSLSGTEAFF
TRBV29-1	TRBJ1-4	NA	TGCAGCGTCGGGTGGGATGAAAAACTGTTTTTT	CSVGWDEKLFF
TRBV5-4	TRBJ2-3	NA	TGTGCCAGCCAAGGGGGGGGGCAGAAGGAACCAGATACGCAGTATTTT	CASQGGGQKEPDTQYF
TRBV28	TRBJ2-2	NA	TGTGCCAGCAGTTTTAGTCCCACCGGGGAGCTGTTTTTT	CASSFSPTGELFF
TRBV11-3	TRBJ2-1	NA	TGTGCCAGCAGCTTAGATTCCGAAAGCAAGCAGTTCTTC	CASSLDSESKQFF
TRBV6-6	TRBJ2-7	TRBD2	TGTGCCAGCAGTTACGGGGCGGGAGCGACCTACGAGCAGTACTTC	CASSYGAGATYEQYF
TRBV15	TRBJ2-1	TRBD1	TGTGCCACCAGCAGAGGACGACAGGGTCAGTTGATTGAGCAGTTCTTC	CATSRGRQGQLIEQFF
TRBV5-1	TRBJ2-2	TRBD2	TGCGCCAGCAGCTCATTAGCGGGAGACGTCGGGGAGCTGTTTTTT	CASSSLAGDVGELFF
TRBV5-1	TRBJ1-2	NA	TGCGCCAGCAGCTTAGCTGCCGGAGGGGTTCCTGGCTACACCTTC	CASSLAAGGVPGYTF
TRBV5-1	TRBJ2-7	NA	TGCGCCAGCAGCTCGGGGGGGACAGGGCAATCGGGCGAGCAGTACTTC	CASSSGGTGQSGEQYF
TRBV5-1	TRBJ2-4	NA	TGCGCCAGCAGACAAAACGCCGGGAGCACGCAAAACATTCAGTACTTC	CASRQNAGSTQNIQYF
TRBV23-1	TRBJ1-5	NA	TGCGCCAGCAGTCAATCGGGCTGTAGCAATCAGCCCCAGCATTTT	CASSQSGCSNQPQHF
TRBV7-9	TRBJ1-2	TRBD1	TGTGCCAGCAGCTTCCCGTGGACAGGGGCTAACTATGGCTACACCTTC	CASSFPWTGANYGYTF
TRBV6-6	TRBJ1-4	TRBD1	TGTGCCACTCAGACCCCACAGGGGAAAGAAAAACTGTTTTTT	CATQTPQGKEKLFF
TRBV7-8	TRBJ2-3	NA	TGTGCCAGCAGCTTAGAACTAGGCACGCAGTATTTT	CASSLELGTQYF
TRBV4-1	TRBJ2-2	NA	TGCGCCAGCAGCCAAGGGCTAGTTGGAACCGGGGAGCTGTTTTTT	CASSQGLVGTGELFF
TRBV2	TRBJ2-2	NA	TGTGCCAGCAGCCCGACAGCCGCGAACACCGGGGAGCTGTTTTTT	CASSPTAANTGELFF
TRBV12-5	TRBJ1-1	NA	TGTGCTAGTGGTTCCGCCCCTACAGAAGGCCGTTTACGGACTGAAGCTTTCTTT	CASGSAPTEGRLRTEAFF
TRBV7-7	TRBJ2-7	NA	TGTGCTAGCAGCCCAGGGGGAGGAGGGGCCTATAATTGGGACGAGCAGTACTTC	CASSPGGGGAYNWDEQYF